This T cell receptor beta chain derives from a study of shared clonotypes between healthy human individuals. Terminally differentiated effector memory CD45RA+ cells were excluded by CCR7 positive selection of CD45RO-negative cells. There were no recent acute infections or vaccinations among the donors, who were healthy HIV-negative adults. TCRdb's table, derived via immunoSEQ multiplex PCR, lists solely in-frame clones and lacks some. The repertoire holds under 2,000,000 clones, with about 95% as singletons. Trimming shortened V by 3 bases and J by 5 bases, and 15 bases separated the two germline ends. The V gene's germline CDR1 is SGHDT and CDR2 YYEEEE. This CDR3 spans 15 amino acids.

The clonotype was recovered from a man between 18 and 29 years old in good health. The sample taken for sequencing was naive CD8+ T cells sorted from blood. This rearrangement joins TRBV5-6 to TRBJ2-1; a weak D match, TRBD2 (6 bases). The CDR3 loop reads CASSSAGGANNEQFF. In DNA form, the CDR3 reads TGTGCCAGCAGCTCGGCTGGCGGGGCGAACAATGAGCAGTTCTTC.